This entry describes one T cell receptor (beta chain). Its antigen remains unidentified. The library was obtained by 5' RACE. Each TCR library was prepared from about 3.5 ug of total RNA. For each sample, cDNA synthesis with SMARTScribe reverse transcriptase was split into eight separate reactions. Unique molecular identifiers containing a 6-nucleotide sample barcode were introduced through template switching during cDNA synthesis. TCRalpha and TCRbeta cDNA was amplified in two nested PCRs of around 15 and 9 cycles, and bead purification was carried out after each PCR. Before amplification, the cDNA was treated with uracil DNA-glycosylase and purified using the QIAquick PCR purification kit. In the second PCR, Illumina TruSeq-compatible adapters and sample-specific barcodes were added. TapeStation and Qubit were used to check library quality and concentration, and roughly 5 ng of each library went into the pool. Pooled libraries were sequenced on an Illumina HiSeq2500 single-index Rapid Run with 2 x 100 bp reads and custom sequencing primers. The authors' analysis ran thus. MiGEC version 1.2.6 was used for UMI-based consensus assembly, which corrected PCR and sequencing errors. MiXCR version 2.1.1 was used to carry out V(D)J alignment, clonotype assembly and CDR3 extraction. Normalisation of gene usage, clonotype sharing and MAIT/NKT TCR abundance was achieved by analysing the top 1000, 10 000 and 20 000 clonotypes per sample. After downsampling to 27 000 UMIs, diversity was calculated as the inverse Simpson index using the vegan R package. Paired Mann-Whitney U tests on discordant twin pairs were used, with Benjamini-Hochberg multiple-testing correction. TCRdb reprocessed the reads into one record per CDR3 protein sequence, lacking DNA. It is TCRdb's table, rather than the study itself, that gives the V and J calls and clone size. The table for this sample shows about 380,000 distinct CDR3 sequences. The ten largest clones add up to around 2.6% of the sample.

The data are from a study of monozygotic twins with inflammatory bowel disease (dated by TCRdb to the late 2010s). Context from the whole study: A total of about 28 monozygotic twin pairs were included in the full study, comprising nine German pairs (four IBD-concordant, five IBD-discordant) and 19 IBD-discordant Danish pairs. Within discordant pairs, disease-associated traits were sought mainly by comparing IBD patients with their genetically identical healthy co-twins. Each individual had, on average, about 151 000 unique TCRalpha sequences and 181 000 unique TCRbeta sequences available for analysis.

An approximately 2.3 ml peripheral blood sample was drawn into PAXgene tubes per donor and stored at -80°C. Without T cell sorting, total RNA was isolated from whole blood using the PAXgene blood miRNA kit on an automated QIAcube. Peripheral blood from monozygotic twin pairs concordant or discordant for inflammatory bowel disease was subjected to deep TCRalpha and TCRbeta repertoire profiling with unique molecular barcoding. Smoking habits were recorded for all twin pairs, and individuals were classified as current, former or never smokers. On the study overall, not on this receptor specifically: Fewer clonotypes were shared with other individuals by IBD patients than by healthy twins, most markedly in patients showing signs of disease activity. A decrease in TCRbeta repertoire diversity, as measured by inverse Simpson index, was observed in IBD patients compared with their healthy co-twins. Repertoire similarity did not differ between concordant and discordant twins, which could be due to limited statistical power. No single strong signal or clonotype linked to IBD turned up in the results, so the idea that one exists was not supported. The analysis was unable to tell apart different T cell subtypes. Because patients received different immunosuppressive treatments, the repertoires may have picked up extra background noise and variability between individuals.

From cysteine to phenylalanine, the CDR3 is 15 amino acids long. DNA is not recorded here. In the germline V gene, CDR1 corresponds to SGHRS and CDR2 to YFSETQ. Recombination connected TRBV5-1 to TRBJ1-1; TCRdb designates TRBD1, a call that cannot be tested without DNA. Material for sequencing was blood. The TCR originated in a human donor with ulcerative colitis or Crohn's disease, or a healthy co-twin of an affected twin (not recorded which). Here the CDR3 is given as CANRPTGTANTEAFF. Beyond the CDR3, the reference TRBV5-1 and TRBJ1-1 genes provide the residues; the full variable domain reads: KAGVTQTPRYLIKTRGQQVTLSCSPISGHRSVSWYQQTPGQGLQFLFEYFSETQRNKGNFPGRFSGRQFSNSRSEMNVSTLELGDSALYLCANRPTGTANTEAFFGQGTRLTVV.